A selection of T cell receptor beta chains follows, all from one sample in a study of blood T cell repertoires in COVID-19. Assay: immunoSEQ multiplex PCR; the TCRdb copy retains only in-frame clones and omits some. The sample comprises about 410,000 clones, about 88% of which are singletons, and under 2% rests with the top ten. Sequenced input: peripheral blood. Source of these receptors: a woman aged 40-49 years with COVID-19, enrolled during active disease. Each CDR3 is given with its conserved first and last residue. D genes are given only for firm matches. Clone size is stated in some rows and not others, as once, few, many or a class when expanded.

j_call clone_size v_call cdr3_length d_call cdr3_nt cdr3_aa
TRBJ1-5 NA TRBV6-6 16 NA TGTGCCAGCAGCCTAAGGGAGGGGGTGGGCAATCAGCCCCAGCATTTT CASSLREGVGNQPQHF
TRBJ2-7 once TRBV13 15 TRBD1 TGTGCCAGCAGGCCGAATGGGACAGGGGCAAACGAGCAGTACTTC CASRPNGTGANEQYF
TRBJ1-1 NA TRBV27 15 TRBD1 TGTGCCAGCAGTTTAGAGGGGACAGGTATCACTGAAGCTTTCTTT CASSLEGTGITEAFF
TRBJ2-2 once TRBV7-9 15 TRBD1 TGTGCCAGCAGCTTAGGACAGGGGGCAATCGGGGAGCTGTTTTTT CASSLGQGAIGELFF
TRBJ1-2 NA TRBV10-3 17 NA TGTGCCATCAGTAACCCCGACTCAAGAGAGGGAAACTATGGCTACACCTTC CAISNPDSREGNYGYTF
TRBJ2-2 NA TRBV30 13 NA TGTGCCTGGACGGAGATATTATCCGGGGAGCTGTTTTTT CAWTEILSGELFF
TRBJ1-3 NA TRBV15 15 NA TGTGCCACCAGCAGCAAGCCGGTGTGGGGAAACACCATATATTTT CATSSKPVWGNTIYF
TRBJ1-1 NA TRBV28 12 NA TGTGCCAGCAGGCTAACAGGGCCTGAAGCTTTCTTT CASRLTGPEAFF
TRBJ1-1 NA TRBV6-6 12 NA TGTGCCAGCACTGAGGGTTACACTGAAGCTTTCTTT CASTEGYTEAFF
TRBJ1-6 NA TRBV19 16 TRBD1 TGTGCCAGTAGTAATAACAGGGGCAACTATAATTCACCCCTCCACTTT CASSNNRGNYNSPLHF